A selection of T cell receptor beta chains follows, all from one sample in a study of blood T cell repertoires in COVID-19. The data were produced by immunoSEQ multiplex PCR, yet TCRdb's version contains in-frame clones alone and is incomplete. The repertoire holds about 160,000 clones, with about 80% as singletons. The sequenced sample was peripheral blood. These TCRs come from a man in his fifties or sixties with acute or convalescent COVID-19. Each CDR3 is given with its conserved first and last residue. A D gene is named only where the DNA matches it firmly. Size is omitted from some rows. Given values are once, few, many or a class for expanded clones.

cdr3_aa: CASRALQRIETQYF
cdr3_nt: TGTGCCAGCAGAGCCCTGCAGCGTATAGAGACCCAGTACTTC
j_call: TRBJ2-5
v_call: TRBV11-2
d_call: .
clone_size: .

cdr3_aa: CASSLVGTGRYGYTF
cdr3_nt: TGTGCCAGCAGCTTAGTGGGGACAGGTCGCTATGGCTACACCTTC
j_call: TRBJ1-2
v_call: TRBV7-9
d_call: TRBD1
clone_size: .

cdr3_aa: CASSLEASAQETQYF
cdr3_nt: TGTGCCAGCAGCTTAGAAGCGAGCGCACAAGAGACCCAGTACTTC
j_call: TRBJ2-5
v_call: TRBV11-2
d_call: .
clone_size: .

cdr3_aa: CASSETGGLETQYF
cdr3_nt: TGTGCCAGTAGCGAGACAGGGGGCTTGGAGACCCAGTACTTC
j_call: TRBJ2-5
v_call: TRBV19
d_call: TRBD1
clone_size: .

cdr3_aa: CASSPPGGMGEQFF
cdr3_nt: TGTGCCAGCAGCCCTCCGGGGGGTATGGGTGAGCAGTTCTTC
j_call: TRBJ2-1
v_call: TRBV11-3
d_call: TRBD2
clone_size: .

cdr3_aa: CASSRDSNSGNTIYF
cdr3_nt: TGTGCCAGCAGCCGCGACAGTAACTCTGGAAACACCATATATTTT
j_call: TRBJ1-3
v_call: TRBV4-2
d_call: .
clone_size: .

cdr3_aa: CASSHSVDRGDSPLHF
cdr3_nt: TGCGCCAGCAGCCACTCCGTGGACAGGGGTGACTCACCCCTCCACTTT
j_call: TRBJ1-6
v_call: TRBV4-1
d_call: TRBD1
clone_size: few

cdr3_aa: CASSEGQATNEKLFF
cdr3_nt: TGTGCCAGCAGCGAGGGACAGGCAACTAATGAAAAACTGTTTTTT
j_call: TRBJ1-4
v_call: TRBV2
d_call: TRBD1
clone_size: .

cdr3_aa: CASSGTGTSYEQYF
cdr3_nt: TGTGCCAGCAGCGGGACAGGGACATCCTACGAGCAGTACTTC
j_call: TRBJ2-7
v_call: TRBV7-2
d_call: TRBD1
clone_size: .

cdr3_aa: CATEGQIGANVLTF
cdr3_nt: TGTGCCACAGAGGGCCAAATCGGGGCCAACGTCCTGACTTTC
j_call: TRBJ2-6
v_call: TRBV19
d_call: .
clone_size: once

cdr3_aa: CASSWLSGEKYF
cdr3_nt: TGTGCCAGCAGCTGGCTATCAGGGGAGAAGTACTTC
j_call: TRBJ2-5
v_call: TRBV11-2
d_call: .
clone_size: .

cdr3_aa: CASSLDRGRPYYGYTF
cdr3_nt: TGTGCCAGCAGCCTCGACAGGGGGCGCCCCTACTATGGCTACACCTTC
j_call: TRBJ1-2
v_call: TRBV3-1/TRBV3-2
d_call: TRBD1
clone_size: .

cdr3_aa: CASSLLAGEGYEQYF
cdr3_nt: TGTGCCAGCAGCTTACTAGCGGGGGAGGGCTACGAGCAGTACTTC
j_call: TRBJ2-7
v_call: TRBV5-4
d_call: TRBD2
clone_size: .

cdr3_aa: CASSIQGRTGDTQYF
cdr3_nt: TGTGCCAGTAGTATTCAGGGCCGAACAGGAGATACGCAGTATTTT
j_call: TRBJ2-3
v_call: TRBV19
d_call: .
clone_size: few

cdr3_aa: CASSSGWAYEQYF
cdr3_nt: TGCGCCAGCAGCTCCGGCTGGGCGTACGAGCAGTACTTC
j_call: TRBJ2-7
v_call: TRBV5-1
d_call: .
clone_size: many

cdr3_aa: CSARGDNEQFF
cdr3_nt: TGCAGTGCTAGAGGCGACAATGAGCAGTTCTTC
j_call: TRBJ2-1
v_call: TRBV20-1
d_call: .
clone_size: .

cdr3_aa: CASSLDRVQPQHF
cdr3_nt: TGTGCCAGCAGCTTAGATCGGGTTCAGCCCCAGCATTTT
j_call: TRBJ1-5
v_call: TRBV7-9
d_call: .
clone_size: once

cdr3_aa: CASSEGTGGRTGELFF
cdr3_nt: TGCGCCAGCAGCGAGGGGACAGGGGGCAGGACCGGGGAGCTGTTTTTT
j_call: TRBJ2-2
v_call: TRBV5-1
d_call: TRBD1
clone_size: .

cdr3_aa: CASRTGTGQFF
cdr3_nt: TGTGCCAGCAGGACCGGGACAGGGCAGTTCTTC
j_call: TRBJ2-1
v_call: TRBV27
d_call: TRBD1
clone_size: .

cdr3_aa: CASSFTGTDSNEQFF
cdr3_nt: TGTGCCAGCAGCTTCACCGGGACAGACTCCAATGAGCAGTTCTTC
j_call: TRBJ2-1
v_call: TRBV11-2
d_call: TRBD1
clone_size: .

cdr3_aa: CASSDRPNTEAFF
cdr3_nt: TGTGCCAGTAGCGACAGGCCCAACACTGAAGCTTTCTTT
j_call: TRBJ1-1
v_call: TRBV19
d_call: .
clone_size: .

cdr3_aa: CASSRGYSNQPQHF
cdr3_nt: TGTGCCAGCTCTAGGGGTTATAGCAATCAGCCCCAGCATTTT
j_call: TRBJ1-5
v_call: TRBV18
d_call: .
clone_size: .

cdr3_aa: CASSVETNTGELFF
cdr3_nt: TGTGCCAGCAGCGTAGAAACAAACACCGGGGAGCTGTTTTTT
j_call: TRBJ2-2
v_call: TRBV9
d_call: .
clone_size: .

cdr3_aa: CASSMRGLGTRYF
cdr3_nt: TGTGCCAGTAGTATGAGGGGGCTCGGGACCCGGTACTTC
j_call: TRBJ2-7
v_call: TRBV19
d_call: TRBD1
clone_size: once

cdr3_aa: CASRSAQGASSYNEQFF
cdr3_nt: TGTGCCAGCAGATCAGCACAGGGGGCTAGCTCCTACAATGAGCAGTTCTTC
j_call: TRBJ2-1
v_call: TRBV27
d_call: TRBD1
clone_size: .

cdr3_aa: CASSIAGTSGTDTQYF
cdr3_nt: TGTGCCAGCAGCATAGCCGGGACTAGCGGCACAGATACGCAGTATTTT
j_call: TRBJ2-3
v_call: TRBV11-2
d_call: TRBD2
clone_size: .